This passage covers 16 T cell receptor beta chains from one sample sequenced in a study of cytomegalovirus exposure and HLA in healthy donors. The primer mix had 60 Vbeta and 13 Jbeta primers. The table came from immunoSEQ multiplex PCR; TCRdb's copy has only in-frame clones and leaves some out. The sample holds 180,000 or so clones, approximately 80% seen once. The material sequenced was PBMCs. The receptors were sampled from a girl aged 10-17 years in good health and CMV-seropositive.

V is TRBV5-1 and J is TRBJ2-3, with 8 bases that match TRBD1. The V gene end was trimmed by 4 bases and the J gene end by 0 bases; junction bases not matched to a gene: 1. The CDR3 extends over 14 amino acids. The germline gives CDR1 SGHRS, CDR2 YFSETQ. In nucleotides, the CDR3 is TGCGCCAGCAGCCGGGACAGGAGCACAGATACGCAGTATTTT. This translates into CASSRDRSTDTQYF.

The rearrangement joins TRBV6-5 to TRBJ1-1, with 8 bases matching TRBD1. Germline V gene lookup returns CDR1 MNHEY and CDR2 SVGAGI. This CDR3 region has 14 residues. With 5 bases clipped from V and 0 bases from J, the junction kept 2 bases outside the gene matches. The CDR3 region is CASSPRGLNTEAFF. The DNA of the CDR3 is TGTGCCAGCAGTCCCAGGGGGCTGAACACTGAAGCTTTCTTT.

The J gene is TRBJ1-3, the V gene TRBV5-1; 9 nucleotides match TRBD1. V trimming: 4 bases; J trimming: 0 bases; junction bases outside the gene matches: 5. The V gene's germline CDR1 is SGHRS and CDR2 YFSETQ. This CDR3 region has 16 residues. CDR3 amino acids: CASSRGQGSSGNTIYF. In DNA, the CDR3 is TGCGCCAGCAGCAGAGGACAGGGGAGCTCTGGAAACACCATATATTTT.

V usage is TRBV29-1 and J usage is TRBJ2-3; 7 nucleotides match TRBD1. Germline V lookup: CDR1 SQVTM, CDR2 ANQGSEA. Trimming at V came to 3 bases and at J to 4 bases, leaving 7 bases not matched to a gene. There are 14 residues in the CDR3. The CDR3 loop reads CSVDPSDRSDTQYF. For the CDR3, the DNA is TGCAGCGTTGACCCATCGGACAGGTCAGATACGCAGTATTTT.

The chain joins TRBV7-2 to TRBJ1-4; D is unresolved. The CDR3 consists of 15 residues. Trimming stripped 0 bases from V and 0 bases from J, with 5 bases between. Germline CDR1 SGHTA, CDR2 FQGNSA. CDR3 DNA sequence: TGTGCCAGCAGCTTAGCGCTAACAACTAATGAAAAACTGTTTTTT. Encoded protein: CASSLALTTNEKLFF.

V gene TRBV2 combines with J gene TRBJ1-5, with TRBD1 as a possible D gene (5 bases). The V and J ends lost 4 bases and 7 bases respectively, with 17 bases between them. The V gene's germline CDR1 is SNHLY and CDR2 FYNNEI. The CDR3 is 15 residues long. In DNA form, the CDR3 reads TGTGCCAGCAGTGGGCCAGGGATCGGGAGCCAGCCCCAGCATTTT. Translating it yields CASSGPGIGSQPQHF.

The rearrangement uses TRBV28 and TRBJ2-3, with D perhaps matching TRBD1 (6 bases). The CDR3 contains 14 residues. V shed 3 bases and J shed 1 base, with 8 bases lying between them. Germline V gives CDR1 MDHEN, CDR2 SYDVKM. The CDR3: CASSFDRRTDTQYF. The DNA of the CDR3 is TGTGCCAGCAGTTTTGACAGGCGCACAGATACGCAGTATTTT.

The chain employs TRBV6-1 and TRBJ2-1; a possible D gene is TRBD2 (5 bases). The germline V gene has CDR1 MNHNS and CDR2 SASEGT. There are 14 residues in the CDR3. V shed 11 bases and J shed 10 bases, with 24 bases lying between them. Written as DNA, the CDR3 is TGTGCCGCAGATGCGGTCATAATGCCGGGGGAGCAGTTCTTC. This encodes CAADAVIMPGEQFF.

This chain joins TRBV6-5 and TRBJ1-1; no reliable D call. The length of the CDR3 is 13 residues. Germline V gives CDR1 MNHEY, CDR2 SVGAGI. V lost 6 bases and J lost 1, with 9 bases in between. CDR3 loop: CASRERPNTEAFF. In nucleotides, the CDR3 is TGTGCCAGCAGGGAGAGGCCGAACACTGAAGCTTTCTTT.

Only a few counts were recorded for this clone. The CDR3 spells CASSEVLLGYSNQPQHF. The CDR3 DNA follows: TGTGCCAGCAGTGAAGTGCTACTAGGGTATAGCAATCAGCCCCAGCATTTT. The gene calls are TRBV6-1 and TRBJ1-5, with D unresolved. The germline V and J ends were trimmed by 1 base and 0 bases, with 13 bases remaining between them. The CDR3 runs to 17 residues. Looked up from germline, CDR1 is MNHNS and CDR2 is SASEGT.

The DNA of the CDR3 is TGTGCTAGTGGGTACTCCTACGAGCAGTACTTC. Protein product: CASGYSYEQYF. The chain uses TRBV12-5 and TRBJ2-7; D gene ambiguous. With 6 bases removed from V and 0 bases from J, the gap between germline ends came to 3 bases. CDR1 LGHNT and CDR2 FRNRAP come from the germline V gene. This CDR3 comprises 11 residues.

This chain joins TRBV19 and TRBJ2-7; 7 positions agree with TRBD2. The CDR3 length is 13 residues. The germline CDR1 and CDR2 sequences are LNHDA and SQIVND (reference sequence). J gave up 3 bases and V 5 bases, and 4 bases lay outside the gene matches. The CDR3 loop reads CASSFGEGYEQYF. In DNA, the CDR3 is TGTGCCAGTAGTTTCGGGGAGGGCTACGAGCAGTACTTC.

The table lists this clone with a few counts. The rearrangement links TRBV6-1 to TRBJ2-7; TRBD1 matches 7 bases. The germline V gene encodes CDR1 MNHNS and CDR2 SASEGT. The CDR3 totals 13 residues. With V trimmed by 10 bases and J by 0 bases, 6 bases remained unmatched. In DNA form, the CDR3 reads TGTGCCACCGGAAGACAGGGCTCCTACGAGCAGTACTTC. This translates into CATGRQGSYEQYF.

This clone has just a few counts. The gene calls are TRBV7-3 and TRBJ2-4; TRBD1 might be the D (6 bases). With 1 base removed from V and 6 bases from J, the gap between germline ends came to 10 bases. Germline V lookup: CDR1 SGHTA, CDR2 FQGTGA. This CDR3 is 14 amino acids long. In DNA form, the CDR3 reads TGTGCCAGCAGCTTAAACGGGGACATAAACATTCAGTACTTC. This gives the protein CASSLNGDINIQYF.

The V and J genes are TRBV6-5 and TRBJ2-3; D is unresolved. Trimming pared 3 bases from V and 6 bases from J, leaving 4 bases between. Germline V lookup: CDR1 MNHEY, CDR2 SVGAGI. This CDR3 has 11 residues. The CDR3 spells CASSYADTQYF. CDR3 sequence (DNA): TGTGCCAGCAGTTATGCGGATACGCAGTATTTT.

This chain links TRBV29-1 with TRBJ1-4, with 7 bases that match TRBD1. Germline values: CDR1 SQVTM, CDR2 ANQGSEA. This CDR3 comprises 15 residues. J gave up 3 bases and V 7 bases, and 11 bases lay outside the gene matches. CDR3 DNA sequence: TGCAGCGAAATGGACAGGCCATCCCCTAATGAAAAACTGTTTTTT. It is translated as CSEMDRPSPNEKLFF.